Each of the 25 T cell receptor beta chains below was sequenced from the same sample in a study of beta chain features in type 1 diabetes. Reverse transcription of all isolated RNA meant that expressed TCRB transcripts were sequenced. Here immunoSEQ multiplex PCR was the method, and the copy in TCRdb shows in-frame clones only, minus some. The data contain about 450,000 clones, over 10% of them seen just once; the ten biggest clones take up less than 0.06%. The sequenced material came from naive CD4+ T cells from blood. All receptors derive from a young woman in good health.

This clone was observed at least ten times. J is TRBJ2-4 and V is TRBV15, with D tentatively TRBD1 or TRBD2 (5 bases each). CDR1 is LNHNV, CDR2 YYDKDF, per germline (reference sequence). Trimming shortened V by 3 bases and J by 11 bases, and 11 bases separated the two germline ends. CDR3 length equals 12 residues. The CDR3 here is CATSRSGTVQYF. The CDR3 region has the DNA TGTGCCACCAGCAGGTCAGGGACGGTTCAGTACTTC.

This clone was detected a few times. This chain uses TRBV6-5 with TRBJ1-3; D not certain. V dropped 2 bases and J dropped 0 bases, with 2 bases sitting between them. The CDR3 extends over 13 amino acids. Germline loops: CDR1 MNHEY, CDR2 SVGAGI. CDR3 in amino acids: CASSYISGNTIYF. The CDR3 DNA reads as TGTGCCAGCAGTTACATCTCTGGAAACACCATATATTTT.

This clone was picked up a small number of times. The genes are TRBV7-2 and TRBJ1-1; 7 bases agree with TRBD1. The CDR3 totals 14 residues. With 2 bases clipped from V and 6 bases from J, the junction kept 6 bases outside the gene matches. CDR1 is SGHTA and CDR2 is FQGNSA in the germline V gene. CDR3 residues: CASSLFGTDPEAFF. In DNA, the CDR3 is TGTGCCAGCAGCTTATTCGGGACAGACCCTGAAGCTTTCTTT.

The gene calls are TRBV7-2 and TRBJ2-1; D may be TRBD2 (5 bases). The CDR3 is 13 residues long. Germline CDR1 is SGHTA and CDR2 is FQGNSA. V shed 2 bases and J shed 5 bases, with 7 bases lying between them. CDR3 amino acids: CASSLRGNNEQFF. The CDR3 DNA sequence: TGTGCCAGCAGCTTACGAGGGAACAATGAGCAGTTCTTC.

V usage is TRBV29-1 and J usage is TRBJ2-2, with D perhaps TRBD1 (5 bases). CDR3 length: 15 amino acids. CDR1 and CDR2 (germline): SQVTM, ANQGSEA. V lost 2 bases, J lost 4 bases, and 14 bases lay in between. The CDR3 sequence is CSVEKAGRFTGELFF. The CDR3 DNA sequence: TGCAGCGTTGAAAAGGCAGGGCGATTCACCGGGGAGCTGTTTTTT.

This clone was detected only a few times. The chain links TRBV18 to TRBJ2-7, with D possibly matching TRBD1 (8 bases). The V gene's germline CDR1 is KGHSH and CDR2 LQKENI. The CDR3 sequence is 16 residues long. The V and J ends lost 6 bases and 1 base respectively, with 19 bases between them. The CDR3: CASSSRTGRGSYEQYV. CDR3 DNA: TGTGCCAGCTCCTCGAGGACAGGGAGGGGGTCCTACGAGCAGTACGTC.

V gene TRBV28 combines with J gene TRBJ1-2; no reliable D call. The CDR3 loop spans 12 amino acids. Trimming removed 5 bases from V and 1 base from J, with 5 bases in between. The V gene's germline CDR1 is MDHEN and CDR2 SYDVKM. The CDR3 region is CASSPSNYGYTF. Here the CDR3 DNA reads TGTGCCAGCAGTCCCAGTAACTATGGCTACACCTTC.

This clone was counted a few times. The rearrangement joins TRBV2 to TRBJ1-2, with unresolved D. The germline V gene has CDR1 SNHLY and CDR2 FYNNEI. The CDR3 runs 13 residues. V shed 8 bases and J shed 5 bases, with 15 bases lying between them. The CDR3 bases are TGTGCCAGCGGGTCAAGCATTTCGTATGGCTACACCTTC. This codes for CASGSSISYGYTF.

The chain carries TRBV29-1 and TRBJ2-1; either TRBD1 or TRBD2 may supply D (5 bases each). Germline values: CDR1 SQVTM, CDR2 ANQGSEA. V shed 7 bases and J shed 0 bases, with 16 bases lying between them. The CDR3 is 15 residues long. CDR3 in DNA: TGCAGCGCCCGGGGCAGGGATAGCTCCTACAATGAGCAGTTCTTC. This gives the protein CSARGRDSSYNEQFF.

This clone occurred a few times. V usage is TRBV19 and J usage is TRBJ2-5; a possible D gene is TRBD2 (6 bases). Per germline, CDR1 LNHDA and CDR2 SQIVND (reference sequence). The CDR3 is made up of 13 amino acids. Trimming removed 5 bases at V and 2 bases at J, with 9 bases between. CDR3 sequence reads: CASSVGRQETQYF. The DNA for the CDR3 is TGTGCCAGTAGTGTGGGGAGGCAAGAGACCCAGTACTTC.

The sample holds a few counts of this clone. In DNA form, the CDR3 reads TGTGCCAGCAGTAAACAGGGAGGTGGCGAGCAGTACGTC. Translating gives CASSKQGGGEQYV. The chain is built from TRBV2 and TRBJ2-7; D is possibly TRBD1 or TRBD2 (6 bases each). This CDR3 has 13 residues. V shed 5 bases and J shed 6 bases, with 14 bases lying between them. Germline values: CDR1 SNHLY, CDR2 FYNNEI.

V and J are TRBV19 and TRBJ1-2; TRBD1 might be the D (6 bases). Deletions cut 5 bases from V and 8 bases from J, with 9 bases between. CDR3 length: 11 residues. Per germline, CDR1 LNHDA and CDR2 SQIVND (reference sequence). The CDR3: CASSAGVGYTF. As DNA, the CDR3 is TGTGCCAGTAGTGCAGGGGTAGGCTACACCTTC. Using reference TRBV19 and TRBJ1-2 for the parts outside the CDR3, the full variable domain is DGGITQSPKYLFRKEGQNVTLSCEQNLNHDAMYWYRQDPGQGLRLIYYSQIVNDFQKGDIAEGYSVSREKKESFPLTVTSAQKNPTAFYLCASSAGVGYTFGSGTRLTVV.

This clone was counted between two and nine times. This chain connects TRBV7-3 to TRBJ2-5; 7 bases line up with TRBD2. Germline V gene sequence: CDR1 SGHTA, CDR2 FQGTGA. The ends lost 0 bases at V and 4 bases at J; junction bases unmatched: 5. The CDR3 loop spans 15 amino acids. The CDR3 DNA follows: TGTGCCAGCAGCTTAACGGCAGGGAGGGGAGAGACCCAGTACTTC. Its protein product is CASSLTAGRGETQYF.

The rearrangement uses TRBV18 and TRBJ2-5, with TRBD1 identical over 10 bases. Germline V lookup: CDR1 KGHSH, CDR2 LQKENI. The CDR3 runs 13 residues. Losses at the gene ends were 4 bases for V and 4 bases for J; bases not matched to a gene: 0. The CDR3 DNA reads TGTGCCAGCTCACGGGACAGGGGAGAGACCCAGTACTTC. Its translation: CASSRDRGETQYF.

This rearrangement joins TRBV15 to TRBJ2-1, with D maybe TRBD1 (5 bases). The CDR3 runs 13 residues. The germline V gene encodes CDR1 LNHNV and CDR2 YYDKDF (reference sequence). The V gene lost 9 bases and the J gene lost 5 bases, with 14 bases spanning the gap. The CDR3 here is CATGPPHHNEQFF. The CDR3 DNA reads TGTGCCACGGGGCCCCCACACCACAATGAGCAGTTCTTC.

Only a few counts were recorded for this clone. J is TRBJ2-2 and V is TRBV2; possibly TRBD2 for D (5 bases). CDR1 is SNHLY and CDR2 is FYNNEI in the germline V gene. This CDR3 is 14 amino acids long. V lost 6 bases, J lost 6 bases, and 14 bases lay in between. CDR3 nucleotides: TGTGCCAGCAGATACTTCGGGGTCCCCGGGGAGCTGTTTTTT. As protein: CASRYFGVPGELFF.

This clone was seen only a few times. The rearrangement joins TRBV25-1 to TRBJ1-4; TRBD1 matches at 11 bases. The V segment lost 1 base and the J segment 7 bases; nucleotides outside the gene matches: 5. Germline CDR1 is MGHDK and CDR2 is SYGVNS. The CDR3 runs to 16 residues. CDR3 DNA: TGTGCCAGCAGTGAATTATCGGGGACAGGGGGTGAAAAACTGTTTTTT. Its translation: CASSELSGTGGEKLFF. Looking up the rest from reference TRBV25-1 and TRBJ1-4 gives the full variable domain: EADIYQTPRYLVIGTGKKITLECSQTMGHDKMYWYQQDPGMELHLIHYSYGVNSTEKGDLSSESTVSRIRTEHFPLTLESARPSHTSQYLCASSELSGTGGEKLFFGSGTQLSVL.

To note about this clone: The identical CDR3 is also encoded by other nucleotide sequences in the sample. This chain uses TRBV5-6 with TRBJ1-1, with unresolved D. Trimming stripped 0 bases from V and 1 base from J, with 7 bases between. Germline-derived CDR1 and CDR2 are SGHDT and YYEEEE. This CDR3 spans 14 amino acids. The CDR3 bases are TGTGCCAGCAGCTTGGTGGCGGGGAACACTGAAGCTTTCTTT. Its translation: CASSLVAGNTEAFF.

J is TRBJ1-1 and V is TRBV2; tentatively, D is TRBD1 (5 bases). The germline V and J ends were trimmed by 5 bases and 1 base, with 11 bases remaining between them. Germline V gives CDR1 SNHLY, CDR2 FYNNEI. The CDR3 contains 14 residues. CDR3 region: CASSWGRSNTEAFF. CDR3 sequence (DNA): TGTGCCAGCAGTTGGGGGAGATCGAACACTGAAGCTTTCTTT.

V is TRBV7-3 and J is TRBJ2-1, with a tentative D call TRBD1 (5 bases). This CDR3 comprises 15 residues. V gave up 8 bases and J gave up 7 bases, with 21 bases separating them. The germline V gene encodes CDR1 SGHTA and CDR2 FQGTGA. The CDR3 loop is CASGPARGRANEQFF. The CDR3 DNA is TGTGCCAGCGGACCAGCCCGCGGCAGGGCGAATGAGCAGTTCTTC.

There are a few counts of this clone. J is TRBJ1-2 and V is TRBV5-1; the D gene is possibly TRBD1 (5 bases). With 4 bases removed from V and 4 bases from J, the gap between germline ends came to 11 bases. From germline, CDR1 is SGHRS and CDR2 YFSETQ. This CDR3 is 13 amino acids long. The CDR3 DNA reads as TGCGCCAGCAGCCCCCAGGGATCCTATGGCTACACCTTC. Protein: CASSPQGSYGYTF.

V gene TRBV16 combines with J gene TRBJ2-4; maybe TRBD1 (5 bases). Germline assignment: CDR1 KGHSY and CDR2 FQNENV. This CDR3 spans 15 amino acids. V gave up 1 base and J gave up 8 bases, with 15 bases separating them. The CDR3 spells CASSQFRAGSDIQYF. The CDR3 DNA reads TGTGCCAGCAGCCAATTTCGGGCAGGGTCAGACATTCAGTACTTC.

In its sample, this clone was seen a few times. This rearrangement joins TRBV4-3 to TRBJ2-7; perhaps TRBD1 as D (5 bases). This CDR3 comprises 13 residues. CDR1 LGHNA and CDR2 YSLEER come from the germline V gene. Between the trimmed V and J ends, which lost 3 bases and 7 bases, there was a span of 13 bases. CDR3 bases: TGCGCCAGCAGCCAGGGGCGGCTTTCGGAGCAGTACTTC. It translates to CASSQGRLSEQYF.

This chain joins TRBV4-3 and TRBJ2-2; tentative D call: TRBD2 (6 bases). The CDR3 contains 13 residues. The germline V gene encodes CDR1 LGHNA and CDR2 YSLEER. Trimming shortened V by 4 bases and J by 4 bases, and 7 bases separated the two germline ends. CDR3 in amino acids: CASSRRGTGELFF. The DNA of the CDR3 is TGCGCCAGCAGCCGGAGGGGCACCGGGGAGCTGTTTTTT.

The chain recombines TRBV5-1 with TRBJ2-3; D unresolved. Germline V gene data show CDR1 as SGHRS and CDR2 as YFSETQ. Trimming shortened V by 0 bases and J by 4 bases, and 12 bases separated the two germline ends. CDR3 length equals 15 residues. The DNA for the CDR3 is TGCGCCAGCAGCTTGGGCCCCCGGTCCCCAGATACGCAGTATTTT. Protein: CASSLGPRSPDTQYF.